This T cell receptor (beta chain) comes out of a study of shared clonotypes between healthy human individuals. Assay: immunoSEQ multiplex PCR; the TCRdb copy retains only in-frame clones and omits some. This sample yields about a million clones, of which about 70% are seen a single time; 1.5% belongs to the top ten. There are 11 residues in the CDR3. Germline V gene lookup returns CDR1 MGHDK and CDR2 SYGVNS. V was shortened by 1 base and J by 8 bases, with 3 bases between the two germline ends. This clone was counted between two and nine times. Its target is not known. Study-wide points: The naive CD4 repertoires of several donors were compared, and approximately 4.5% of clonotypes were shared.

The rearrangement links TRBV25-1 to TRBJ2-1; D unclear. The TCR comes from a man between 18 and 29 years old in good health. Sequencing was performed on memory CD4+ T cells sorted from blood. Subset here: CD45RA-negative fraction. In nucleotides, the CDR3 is TGTGCCAGCAGTGAATTTGATGAGCAGTTCTTC. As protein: CASSEFDEQFF. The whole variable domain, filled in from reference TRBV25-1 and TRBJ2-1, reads EADIYQTPRYLVIGTGKKITLECSQTMGHDKMYWYQQDPGMELHLIHYSYGVNSTEKGDLSSESTVSRIRTEHFPLTLESARPSHTSQYLCASSEFDEQFFGPGTRLTVL.